This passage covers 23 T cell receptor beta chains from one sample sequenced in a study of metastatic and nonmetastatic thyroid tumors. TCRdb re-analyzed the PCR reads through MiXCR. The data show some 6,300 clones, approximately 31% seen once. Every patient was untreated before thyroid surgery. Sequenced sample: adjacent normal tissue. Every receptor here comes from a female donor with papillary thyroid cancer or a benign thyroid nodule (not recorded which). Some clones in this sample may be carry-over from other donors' samples.

This clone was seen a handful of times. This rearrangement joins TRBV16 to TRBJ1-1, with D hard to call. This CDR3 has 13 residues. Germline V gene sequence: CDR1 KGHSY, CDR2 FQNENV. V lost 6 bases, J lost 3 bases, and 11 bases lay in between. CDR3 protein: CASSGLSHTEAFF. For the CDR3, the DNA is TGTGCCAGCAGTGGTCTATCGCACACTGAAGCTTTCTTT.

The rearrangement uses TRBV20-1 and TRBJ1-1; D remains unclear. Germline CDR1 DFQATT, CDR2 SNEGSKA (reference sequence). The CDR3 is made up of 14 amino acids. V lost 0 bases and J 0 bases, leaving 8 bases between the germline ends. CDR3 amino acids: CSARDGKMNTEAFF. In nucleotides, the CDR3 is TGCAGTGCTAGAGATGGTAAGATGAACACTGAAGCTTTCTTT.

This clone is classed as medium-sized. This rearrangement joins TRBV24-1 to TRBJ1-2; TRBD1 matches 8 bases. This CDR3 is built from 15 residues. The V and J ends lost 4 bases and 8 bases, in that order; junction bases with no gene match: 11. Germline assignment: CDR1 KGHDR and CDR2 SFDVKD. The chain's CDR3 is CATSDPGQGEGGYTF. CDR3 sequence (DNA): TGTGCCACCAGTGACCCCGGACAGGGTGAAGGCGGCTACACCTTC.

The chain recombines TRBV11-2 with TRBJ1-5; D perhaps matches TRBD1 (6 bases). V was clipped by 2 bases and J by 0 bases, with 11 bases between them. Germline-derived CDR1 and CDR2 are SGHAT and FQNNGV. This CDR3 has 16 amino acids. CDR3 in DNA: TGTGCCAGCAGCTTAATGGGGGCGGGTAGCAATCAGCCCCAGCATTTT. Protein sequence: CASSLMGAGSNQPQHF. The whole variable domain, filled in from reference TRBV11-2 and TRBJ1-5, reads EAGVAQSPRYKIIEKRQSVAFWCNPISGHATLYWYQQILGQGPKLLIQFQNNGVVDDSQLPKDRFSAERLKGVDSTLKIQPAKLEDSAVYLCASSLMGAGSNQPQHFGDGTRLSIL.

This clone rates as medium-sized. CDR3 nucleotide sequence: TGTGCCAGCAGTCGCACCCCGTTCACTGAAGCTTTCTTT. Translation gives CASSRTPFTEAFF. The rearrangement links TRBV6-2 or TRBV6-3 to TRBJ1-1, with unresolved D. Trimming pared 5 bases from V and 4 bases from J, leaving 11 bases between. The CDR3 loop spans 13 amino acids. Germline CDR1 and CDR2: MNHEY and SVGEGT.

A note on this clone: The sample holds other DNA sequences that translate to the same CDR3. V usage is TRBV5-1 and J usage is TRBJ2-7; tentative D call: TRBD2 (6 bases). Per germline, CDR1 SGHRS and CDR2 YFSETQ. V shed 3 bases and J shed 5 bases, with 18 bases lying between them. This CDR3 is built from 15 residues. In DNA, the CDR3 is TGCGCCAGCAGCTCGACTAGTGGAGGGTCGAACGAGCAGTACTTC. The encoded protein is CASSSTSGGSNEQYF.

The chain joins TRBV5-1 to TRBJ2-7; TRBD2 matches 11 bases. The CDR3 loop spans 19 amino acids. The germline V gene has CDR1 SGHRS and CDR2 YFSETQ. With 0 bases clipped from V and 2 bases from J, the junction kept 13 bases outside the gene matches. The CDR3 DNA reads as TGCGCCAGCAGCTTGGGCCAAACTAGCGGGAGCACTTGGGCCTACGAGCAGTACTTC. Translated, it gives CASSLGQTSGSTWAYEQYF.

V is TRBV6-1 and J is TRBJ1-3, with D perhaps matching TRBD1 (5 bases). V was trimmed by 10 bases and J by 0 bases, leaving 13 bases between them. This CDR3 region has 14 residues. Germline V gene lookup returns CDR1 MNHNS and CDR2 SASEGT. The chain's CDR3 is CATKTGNSGNTIYF. The CDR3 DNA follows: TGTGCCACCAAAACAGGCAACTCTGGAAACACCATATATTTT.

This chain uses TRBV6-1 with TRBJ2-6; 8 nucleotides agree with TRBD2. Trimming cost V 11 bases and J 2 bases; bases outside gene matches: 2. This CDR3 comprises 13 residues. CDR1 and CDR2 from the germline V gene are MNHNS and SASEGT. CDR3 DNA sequence: TGTGCCGTCGGGGGGGCTGGGGCCAACGTCCTGACTTTC. The encoded protein is CAVGGAGANVLTF.

Points on this clone: The junction shows a germline mismatch at one end, possibly a read error. The V gene is TRBV27, the J gene TRBJ2-3; TRBD1 might be the D (5 bases). The CDR3 is made up of 13 amino acids. Germline CDR1 reads MNHEY; CDR2 reads SMNVEV (reference sequence). The CDR3 DNA reads as TGTGCCAGAAGAACAGGAGCGATAGATACGCATTATTTT. Its translation: CARRTGAIDTHYF.

The gene calls are TRBV28 and TRBJ2-1; 9 bases agree with TRBD1. Trimming cost V 1 base and J 9 bases; bases outside gene matches: 22. Germline CDR1 reads MDHEN; CDR2 reads SYDVKM. The CDR3 is 20 amino acids. CDR3 sequence (DNA): TGTGCCAGCAGTTTATCCCGACAGGGGGAGAGGTGGGAGAAACTGGGTGAGCAGTTCTTC. It codes for CASSLSRQGERWEKLGEQFF.

This rearrangement joins TRBV7-2 to TRBJ1-2; 7 bases agree with TRBD1. The V and J ends lost 1 base and 8 bases, in that order; junction bases with no gene match: 4. The CDR3 loop spans 13 amino acids. The germline CDR1 and CDR2 sequences are SGHTA and FQGNSA. CDR3 region: CASSLVGTDGYTF. CDR3 sequence (DNA): TGTGCCAGCAGCTTAGTGGGGACAGACGGCTACACCTTC.

The chain uses TRBV12-3 or TRBV12-4 and TRBJ2-7, with TRBD1 identical over 8 bases. The trim removed 6 bases at V and 1 base at J, leaving 11 bases unmatched. The CDR3 covers 16 residues. For the CDR3, the DNA is TGTGCCAGCAGCCAACTGGGACAGGCAGCTTCCTACGAGCAGTACTTC. This translates into CASSQLGQAASYEQYF.

The chain combines TRBV12-3 or TRBV12-4 with TRBJ2-3; 12 positions match TRBD2. CDR3 length: 18 residues. Germline trimming cut 4 bases from V and 4 bases from J; bases unmatched to any gene: 12. As DNA, the CDR3 is TGTGCCAGCAGTTACACCCCACTGACTAGCGGGAGCCCAGATACGCAGTATTTT. Amino acid sequence: CASSYTPLTSGSPDTQYF.

Turning to this clone: Germline and junction disagree at one end, which may indicate a read error. The J gene is TRBJ2-7, the V gene TRBV5-6; 7 nucleotides agree with TRBD2. The germline V gene has CDR1 SGHDT and CDR2 YYEEEE. The CDR3 has 16 residues. CDR3 nucleotide sequence: TGTGCCAGCATCTTGGCCGCTCGAGGGGTAGCGGGCGAGCAGTACTTC. The encoded protein is CASILAARGVAGEQYF. The full variable domain, its missing parts supplied by reference TRBV5-6 and TRBJ2-7, is DAGVTQSPTHLIKTRGQQVTLRCSPKSGHDTVSWYQQALGQGPQFIFQYYEEEERQRGNFPDRFSGHQFPNYSSELNVNALLLGDSALYLCASILAARGVAGEQYFGPGTRLTVT.

By share, this clone counts as medium-sized. The sample contains more than one DNA sequence encoding this CDR3. The V gene is TRBV2, the J gene TRBJ2-5; 9 bases match TRBD1. Germline values: CDR1 SNHLY, CDR2 FYNNEI. V trimming: 4 bases; J trimming: 5 bases; junction bases outside the gene matches: 8. CDR3 size: 15 residues. CDR3 sequence reads: CASSATRDRVETQYF. In DNA, the CDR3 is TGTGCCAGCAGTGCCACCCGGGACAGGGTCGAGACCCAGTACTTC. The variable domain in full, with the rest retrieved from reference TRBV2 and TRBJ2-5, is EPEVTQTPSHQVTQMGQEVILRCVPISNHLYFYWYRQILGQKVEFLVSFYNNEISEKSEIFDDQFSVERPDGSNFTLKIRSTKLEDSAMYFCASSATRDRVETQYFGPGTRLLVL.

The rearrangement links TRBV2 to TRBJ1-1, with D possibly being TRBD1 (5 bases). V was cut by 3 bases and J by 4 bases, with 12 bases left in between. This CDR3 has 14 amino acids. In germline, CDR1 is SNHLY, CDR2 FYNNEI. The DNA of the CDR3 is TGTGCCAGCAGTGACCGACCCGGGGGCACTGAAGCTTTCTTT. Translating it yields CASSDRPGGTEAFF.

The chain links TRBV7-2 to TRBJ2-7; 15 nucleotides align to TRBD2. V lost 1 base and J lost 11; bases outside the gene matches: 6. From germline, CDR1 is SGHTA and CDR2 FQGNSA. The CDR3 is 15 amino acids. DNA for the CDR3: TGTGCCAGCAGCTTAGACGGACTAGCGGGAGGGGGAAAGTACTTC. This gives the protein CASSLDGLAGGGKYF. The complete variable domain, with remaining parts taken from reference TRBV7-2 and TRBJ2-7, reads GAGVSQSPSNKVTEKGKDVELRCDPISGHTALYWYRQSLGQGLEFLIYFQGNSAPDKSGLPSDRFSAERTGGSVSTLTIQRTQQEDSAVYLCASSLDGLAGGGKYFGPGTRLTVT.

CDR3 coding DNA: TGTGCCAGCAGCGCCATCGGGGTATACAATGAGCAGTTCTTC. It translates to CASSAIGVYNEQFF. This chain joins TRBV7-9 and TRBJ2-1; the D gene is possibly TRBD2 (5 bases). CDR3 length: 14 residues. The germline V gene encodes CDR1 SEHNR and CDR2 FQNEAQ (reference sequence). V was pared by 5 bases and J by 4 bases, with 12 bases between.

This chain joins TRBV3-1 and TRBJ2-7, with D maybe TRBD1 (5 bases). Germline loops: CDR1 LGHDT, CDR2 YNNKEL (reference sequence). This CDR3 has 15 amino acids. V gave up 1 base and J gave up 3 bases, with 13 bases separating them. In DNA form, the CDR3 reads TGTGCCAGCAGCCAAGCTTTGGACACTTTCTACGAGCAGTACTTC. Its protein is CASSQALDTFYEQYF.

The sample holds a few counts of this clone. The V gene is TRBV28, the J gene TRBJ2-1; D may match TRBD1 or TRBD2 (5 bases each). From germline, CDR1 is MDHEN and CDR2 SYDVKM. The V gene lost 10 bases and the J gene lost 8 bases, with 21 bases spanning the gap. There are 14 residues in the CDR3. CDR3 residues: CATPRGQIADEQFF. As DNA, the CDR3 is TGTGCCACCCCCCGGGGCCAAATCGCCGATGAGCAGTTCTTC.

This clone was counted many times. At one of its ends the junction is not consistent with the germline gene, which may arise from a read error. V and J are TRBV7-3 and TRBJ1-4, with TRBD1 matching 9 bases. This CDR3 spans 18 amino acids. Germline assignment: CDR1 SGHTA and CDR2 FQGTGA. Here the CDR3 DNA reads TGTGCCAGCACCTTACGTCGGGACAGGGAAGGACCGAATGAAAAACTGTTTTTT. Residues: CASTLRRDREGPNEKLFF.

The chain couples TRBV9 to TRBJ2-7, with 10 bases that match TRBD2. The CDR3 totals 14 residues. The germline V gene has CDR1 SGDLS and CDR2 YYNGEE. The ends lost 2 bases at V and 3 bases at J; junction bases unmatched: 2. CDR3 loop: CASSVSSGGYEQYF. CDR3 DNA: TGTGCCAGCAGCGTGTCTAGCGGGGGCTACGAGCAGTACTTC.